The clone carrying this T cell receptor (beta chain) was found once. Its antigen is undetermined. This entry comes from a study of OX40 agonist ivuxolimab in advanced cancers. Overall study: The patients' treatment was ivuxolimab, an agonistic anti-OX40 (CD134) antibody.

The protocol was immunoSEQ multiplex PCR, while the TCRdb copy is restricted to in-frame clones and leaves out a portion. The sample carries approximately 52,000 clones, approximately 86% recorded once. Findings of the study overall: Expanded clones were, on average, more numerous among CD8+ T cells than CD4+.

The TCR sequence derives from an adult with an advanced solid tumor such as melanoma, head and neck, liver or kidney cancer. Material: CD4+ or CD8+ T cells sorted from blood, obtained in a trial of the OX40 agonist ivuxolimab.

The CDR3: CASRFSSWDTQYF. The CDR3 coding sequence is TGTGCCAGCAGGTTCTCCTCATGGGATACGCAGTATTTT. The chain combines TRBV11-2 with TRBJ2-3; no definite D call. CDR1 and CDR2 from the germline V gene are SGHAT and FQNNGV. V lost 6 bases, J lost 6 bases, and 13 bases lay in between. The CDR3 sequence is 13 residues long.